The present T cell receptor (beta chain) was sequenced within a study of beta chain features in type 1 diabetes. Study-level information: Across the samples, over 85 million sorted cells were examined in total. Study results and caveats: VDJ junctions in type 1 diabetes patients carried more deletions and fewer insertions. Healthy donors had naive, central memory and Treg TCRB repertoires that appeared less similar than those seen among patients.

This clone came up a few times. Its antigen is undetermined. This CDR3 contains 18 residues. V gave up 3 bases and J gave up 4 bases; unmatched junction bases: 11. Germline V gene sequence: CDR1 SQVTM, CDR2 ANQGSEA. TCRB transcripts that were expressed got sequenced, as all of the isolated RNA had been reverse transcribed. Method: immunoSEQ multiplex PCR; TCRdb's copy keeps in-frame clones and lacks some. The profile covers roughly 500,000 clones, with around 28% appearing a single time and roughly 0.066% taken by the ten largest. The sample taken for sequencing was naive CD4+ T cells from blood. The chain couples TRBV29-1 to TRBJ2-2; TRBD2 matches at 13 bases. The receptor was isolated from a man younger than 30 in good health. The CDR3 protein is CSVDWTSGSVGGTGELFF. CDR3 in DNA: TGCAGCGTTGATTGGACTAGCGGGAGTGTAGGTGGCACCGGGGAGCTGTTTTTT.